This T cell receptor (beta chain) was sequenced for a study of PD-1 blockade in classical Hodgkin lymphoma. The study, taken as a whole, reports: Healthy donors reportedly exceeded newly diagnosed patients in baseline TCR diversity.

Comments on this clone: Antigen unknown.

Following autologous stem cell transplantation, relapse occurred in every patient, and exposure to brentuximab vedotin varied. Libraries were prepared by immunoSEQ multiplex PCR; TCRdb keeps only in-frame clonotypes and omits some of them. The repertoire consists of about 35,000 clones, with approximately 70% occurring once and the leading ten covering 13% to 15%. V lost 7 bases and J 2 bases, leaving 12 bases between the germline ends. The CDR3 has 14 amino acids. Germline V gives CDR1 SNHLY, CDR2 FYNNEI. J is TRBJ1-5 and V is TRBV2; D not resolved. The sequences come from peripheral blood mononuclear cells (PBMCs), collected before the second cycle of nivolumab. The clonotype originates from a human donor with classical Hodgkin lymphoma. CDR3 nucleotide sequence: TGTGCCAGCACTCAAGGGTTGGGCAATCAGCCCCAGCATTTT. It yields the protein CASTQGLGNQPQHF.